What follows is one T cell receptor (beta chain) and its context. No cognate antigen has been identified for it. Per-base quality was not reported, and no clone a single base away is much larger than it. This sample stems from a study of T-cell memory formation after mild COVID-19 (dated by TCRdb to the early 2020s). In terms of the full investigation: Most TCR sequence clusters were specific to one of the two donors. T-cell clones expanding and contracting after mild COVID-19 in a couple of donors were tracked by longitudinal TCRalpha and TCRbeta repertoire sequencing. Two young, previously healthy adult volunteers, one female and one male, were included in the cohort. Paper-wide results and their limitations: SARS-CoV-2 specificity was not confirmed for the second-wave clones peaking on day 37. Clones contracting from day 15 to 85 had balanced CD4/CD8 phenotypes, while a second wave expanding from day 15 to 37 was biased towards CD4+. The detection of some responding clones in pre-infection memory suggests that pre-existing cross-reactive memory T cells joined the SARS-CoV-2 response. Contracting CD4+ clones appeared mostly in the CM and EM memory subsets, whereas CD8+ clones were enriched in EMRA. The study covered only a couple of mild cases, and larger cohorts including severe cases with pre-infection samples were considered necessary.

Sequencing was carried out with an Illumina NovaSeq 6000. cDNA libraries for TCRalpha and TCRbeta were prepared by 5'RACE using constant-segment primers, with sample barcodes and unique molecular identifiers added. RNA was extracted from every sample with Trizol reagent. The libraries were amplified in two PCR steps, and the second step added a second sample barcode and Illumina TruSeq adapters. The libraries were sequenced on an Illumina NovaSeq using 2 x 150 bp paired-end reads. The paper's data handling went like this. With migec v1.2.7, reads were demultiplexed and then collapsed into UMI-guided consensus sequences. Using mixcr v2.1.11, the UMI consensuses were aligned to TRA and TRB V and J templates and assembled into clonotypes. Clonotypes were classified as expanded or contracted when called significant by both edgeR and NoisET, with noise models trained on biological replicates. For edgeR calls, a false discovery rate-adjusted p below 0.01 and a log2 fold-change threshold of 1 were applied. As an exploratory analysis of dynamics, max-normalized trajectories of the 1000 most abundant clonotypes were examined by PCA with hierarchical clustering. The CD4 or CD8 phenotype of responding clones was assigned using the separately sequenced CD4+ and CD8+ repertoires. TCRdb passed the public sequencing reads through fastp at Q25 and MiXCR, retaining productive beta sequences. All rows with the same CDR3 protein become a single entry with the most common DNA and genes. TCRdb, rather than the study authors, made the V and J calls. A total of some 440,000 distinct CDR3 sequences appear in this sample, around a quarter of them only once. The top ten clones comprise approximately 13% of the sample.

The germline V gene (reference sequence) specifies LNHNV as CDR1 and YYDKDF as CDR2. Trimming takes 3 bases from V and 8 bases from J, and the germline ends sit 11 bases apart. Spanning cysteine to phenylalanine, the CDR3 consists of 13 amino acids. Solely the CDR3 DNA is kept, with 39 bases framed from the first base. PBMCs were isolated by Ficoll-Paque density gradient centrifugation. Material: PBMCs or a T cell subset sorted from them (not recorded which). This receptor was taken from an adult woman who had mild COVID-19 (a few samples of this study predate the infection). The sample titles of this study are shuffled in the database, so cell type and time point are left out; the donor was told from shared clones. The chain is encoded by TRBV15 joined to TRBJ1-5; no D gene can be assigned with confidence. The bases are TGTGCCACCAGCAGTGATATTGACGAGCCCCAGCATTTT. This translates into CATSSDIDEPQHF.